The 32 T cell receptor beta chains presented below share a single source sample, sequenced in a study of T cells in Graves' hyperthyroidism and ophthalmopathy. RNA transcripts provided the source from which TCR beta CDR3 regions were amplified. The HTBI primer set was used in a first-round RT-PCR of the TCR CDR3. TCRdb re-derived calls from the multiplex PCR reads in MiXCR, one entry per CDR3 protein. The table includes around 700,000 distinct CDR3 sequences, about 17% detected once. Sample: blood. The source is a woman aged 45-65 years with Graves' hyperthyroidism that later progressed to Graves' ophthalmopathy.

This clonotype has only a few counts. This rearrangement joins TRBV7-3 to TRBJ1-5; the D is unclear. With 0 bases removed from V and 7 bases from J, the gap between germline ends came to 7 bases. Germline CDR1 reads SGHTA; CDR2 reads FQGTGA. The CDR3 loop spans 13 amino acids. CDR3 bases: TGTGCCAGCAGCTTAACCAGAGAGCAGCCCCAGCATTTT. It yields the protein CASSLTREQPQHF. Drawing the rest from reference TRBV7-3 and TRBJ1-5, the complete variable domain is GAGVSQTPSNKVTEKGKYVELRCDPISGHTALYWYRQSLGQGPEFLIYFQGTGAADDSGLPNDRFFAVRPEGSVSTLKIQRTERGDSAVYLCASSLTREQPQHFGDGTRLSIL.

The chain is built from TRBV9 and TRBJ1-2; D call uncertain. The CDR3 is 13 amino acids. The germline V and J ends were trimmed by 4 bases and 4 bases, with 11 bases remaining between them. Germline-derived CDR1 and CDR2 are SGDLS and YYNGEE. CDR3 amino acids: CASSTETVYGYTF. CDR3 DNA: TGTGCCAGCAGCACAGAGACGGTCTATGGCTACACCTTC.

V is TRBV20-1 and J is TRBJ1-1; 7 bases line up with TRBD1. The CDR3 loop spans 13 amino acids. Germline V gives CDR1 DFQATT, CDR2 SNEGSKA (reference sequence). V was clipped by 5 bases and J by 1 base; unmatched bases: 4. The CDR3 loop reads CSAAGTENTEAFF. CDR3 DNA: TGCAGTGCTGCCGGGACAGAGAACACTGAAGCTTTCTTT.

The DNA of the CDR3 is TGTGCCATCCAGACAGGGGGGTACGAGCAGTACTTC. Residues: CAIQTGGYEQYF. The genes are TRBV10-3 and TRBJ2-7; 9 positions agree with TRBD1. The germline V gene has CDR1 ENHRY and CDR2 SYGVKD. This CDR3 has 12 amino acids. V shed 8 bases, J shed 4 bases, and the junction held 3 bases outside the gene matches.

This clonotype was picked up many times. The J gene is TRBJ2-3, the V gene TRBV9; TRBD2 matches at 11 bases. V lost 3 bases to trimming and J lost 2 bases; unmatched junction nucleotides: 11. CDR3 length: 18 amino acids. CDR1 is SGDLS and CDR2 is YYNGEE in the germline V gene. CDR3 sequence: CASSANLLAGDYTDTQYF. The CDR3 DNA reads TGTGCCAGCAGCGCAAACTTACTAGCGGGGGACTACACAGATACGCAGTATTTT.

This sequence joins TRBV9 and TRBJ1-5; 9 bases are a match to TRBD1. From germline, CDR1 is SGDLS and CDR2 YYNGEE. With V trimmed by 3 bases and J by 4 bases, 5 bases remained unmatched. This CDR3 is built from 15 residues. The CDR3 DNA reads as TGTGCCAGCAGCGATACAGGGGGCCGTAATCAGCCCCAGCATTTT. Translation gives CASSDTGGRNQPQHF.

This chain links TRBV12-3 or TRBV12-4 with TRBJ2-5, with TRBD2 identical over 8 bases. This CDR3 is built from 15 residues. V trimming: 3 bases; J trimming: 5 bases; junction bases outside the gene matches: 8. The CDR3, as DNA: TGTGCCAGCAGTTTGTCGCGGGAGGCTCAGGAGACCCAGTACTTC. This encodes CASSLSREAQETQYF.

Ten or more counts support this clonotype. This chain joins TRBV2 and TRBJ1-2; TRBD1 matches at 7 bases. The CDR3 sequence is 12 residues long. The junction had 0 bases not matched to a gene; V was cut back by 2 bases and J by 6 bases. The V gene's germline CDR1 is SNHLY and CDR2 FYNNEI. The CDR3 sequence is CASSEQGDGYTF. The CDR3 DNA reads as TGTGCCAGCAGTGAACAGGGGGATGGCTACACCTTC.

At least ten counts were recorded for this clonotype. V is TRBV3-1 and J is TRBJ2-3, with D possibly TRBD2 on 5 matching bases. The CDR3 has 13 residues. Germline CDR1 and CDR2: LGHDT and YNNKEL (reference sequence). Trimming left V 1 base short and J 8 bases short, with 10 bases between. This CDR3 reads CASSQVFEGTQYF. CDR3 DNA sequence: TGTGCCAGCAGCCAAGTTTTCGAGGGTACGCAGTATTTT.

This sequence joins TRBV29-1 and TRBJ2-2; 8 bases match TRBD1. The CDR3 totals 13 residues. V was clipped by 4 bases and J by 5 bases; unmatched bases: 3. Per the germline V gene, CDR1 is SQVTM and CDR2 is ANQGSEA. CDR3 sequence reads: CSVGRDRTGELFF. In nucleotides, the CDR3 is TGCAGCGTTGGCCGGGACAGGACCGGGGAGCTGTTTTTT.

The table lists this clonotype with many counts. This chain connects TRBV12-3 or TRBV12-4 to TRBJ1-2; perhaps TRBD1 as D (5 bases). This CDR3 spans 13 amino acids. Deletions cut 5 bases from V and 3 bases from J, with 10 bases between. As DNA, the CDR3 is TGTGCCAGCAGTCCCGACAGCTACTATGGCTACACCTTC. It specifies CASSPDSYYGYTF.

The V call is TRBV19, the J call TRBJ1-4; D gene ambiguous. CDR3 length: 13 amino acids. V lost 6 bases to trimming and J lost 5 bases, with 10 bases between them. Looked up from germline, CDR1 is LNHDA and CDR2 is SQIVND (reference sequence). The DNA of the CDR3 is TGTGCCAGTAGCAAGACACCGAATGAAAAACTGTTTTTT. Translation gives CASSKTPNEKLFF.

This rearrangement joins TRBV15 to TRBJ1-6; 7 nucleotides align to TRBD1. The CDR3 loop spans 16 amino acids. The V gene end was trimmed by 2 bases and the J gene end by 10 bases; junction bases not matched to a gene: 11. CDR1 LNHNV and CDR2 YYDKDF come from the germline V gene (reference sequence). The CDR3 is CATSRLDREGGSPLHF. The CDR3 bases are TGTGCCACCAGCAGACTTGACAGGGAGGGAGGGTCACCCCTCCACTTT.

The chain couples TRBV14 to TRBJ1-2; no definite D call. Germline assignment: CDR1 SGHDN and CDR2 FVKESK. V lost 3 bases and J 4 bases, leaving 12 bases between the germline ends. CDR3 length equals 14 residues. The DNA of the CDR3 is TGTGCCAGCAGCCAGATAAGGGCTAGCTATGGCTACACCTTC. This sequence encodes CASSQIRASYGYTF.

The chain combines TRBV9 with TRBJ1-3; D is possibly TRBD1 (5 bases). V gave up 3 bases and J gave up 4 bases, with 11 bases separating them. The germline V gene has CDR1 SGDLS and CDR2 YYNGEE. This CDR3 contains 14 residues. The CDR3 DNA follows: TGTGCCAGCAGCGCTCAGGGTGACGGAAACACCATATATTTT. Protein sequence: CASSAQGDGNTIYF.

In its sample, this clonotype was seen many times. The J gene is TRBJ2-4, the V gene TRBV20-1; a possible D gene is TRBD1 (6 bases). The germline CDR1 and CDR2 sequences are DFQATT and SNEGSKA (reference sequence). CDR3 size: 14 residues. Trimming removed 5 bases at V and 6 bases at J, with 17 bases between. The CDR3 DNA follows: TGCAGTGCTCCCCCACAGGGTAGGGGAAACATTCAGTACTTC. It specifies CSAPPQGRGNIQYF.

This clonotype was picked up many times. This chain uses TRBV6-6 with TRBJ1-1; tentatively, D is TRBD1 (5 bases). CDR1 and CDR2 from the germline V gene are MNHNY and SVGAGI (reference sequence). The CDR3 is 14 residues long. Deletions cut 1 base from V and 4 bases from J, with 10 bases between. CDR3 in amino acids: CASSYFQGGTEAFF. CDR3 bases: TGTGCCAGCAGTTACTTCCAGGGTGGCACTGAAGCTTTCTTT.

On this clonotype: A much larger clone is a single base away; this may be a read error. J is TRBJ1-2 and V is TRBV2; 7 bases align to TRBD1. The CDR3 consists of 14 residues. The germline V gene encodes CDR1 SNHLY and CDR2 FYNNEI. CDR3 protein: CASSPGTAIYGCTF. CDR3 DNA sequence: TGTGCCAGCAGTCCAGGGACAGCTATCTATGGCTGCACCTTC.

This chain connects TRBV19 to TRBJ1-5; no clear D. The germline V gene encodes CDR1 LNHDA and CDR2 SQIVND (reference sequence). The CDR3 extends over 15 amino acids. V was clipped by 1 base and J by 2 bases, with 9 bases between them. CDR3 loop: CASSIGNSGNQPQHF. As DNA, the CDR3 is TGTGCCAGTAGTATAGGGAATAGCGGCAATCAGCCCCAGCATTTT.

At least ten counts were recorded for this clonotype. J is TRBJ1-3 and V is TRBV2, with 9 bases that match TRBD1. Germline CDR1 is SNHLY and CDR2 is FYNNEI. The CDR3 spans 18 residues. The junction had 12 bases not matched to a gene; V was cut back by 6 bases and J by 0 bases. CDR3 DNA sequence: TGTGCCAGCAGACATTTATCGGACAGGGGCCGCTCTGGAAACACCATATATTTT. This codes for CASRHLSDRGRSGNTIYF.

This clonotype was picked up a small number of times. This chain connects TRBV6-2 or TRBV6-3 to TRBJ1-1; no clear D. This CDR3 region has 15 residues. Per germline, CDR1 MNHEY and CDR2 SVGEGT. V lost 0 bases and J 5 bases, leaving 13 bases between the germline ends. This chain's CDR3 is CASSYSGGEGTEAFF. The DNA for the CDR3 is TGTGCCAGCAGTTACTCTGGCGGGGAGGGTACTGAAGCTTTCTTT.

V usage is TRBV7-9 and J usage is TRBJ1-5; the D is unclear. The V gene lost 1 base and the J gene lost 0 bases, with 10 bases spanning the gap. Germline-derived CDR1 and CDR2 are SEHNR and FQNEAQ (reference sequence). The CDR3 is made up of 16 amino acids. The CDR3 DNA sequence: TGTGCCAGCAGCTTAGTTAGTGCAGATAGCAATCAGCCCCAGCATTTT. The encoded protein is CASSLVSADSNQPQHF.

This clonotype came up many times. The rearrangement uses TRBV7-8 and TRBJ2-1; the match to TRBD2 covers 10 bases. V was pared by 1 base and J by 1 base, with 7 bases of the junction left unmatched. The germline V gene encodes CDR1 SGHVS and CDR2 FQNEAQ. The CDR3 has 18 amino acids. DNA for the CDR3: TGTGCCAGCAGCTTAGTCGCACTAGCGGGGCGATCCTACAATGAGCAGTTCTTC. Its protein product is CASSLVALAGRSYNEQFF.

This clonotype has ten or more counts. The CDR3 nucleotides are TGTGCCAGCAGTGTGAACGGGGGGTCCGGGGAGCTGTTTTTT. This codes for CASSVNGGSGELFF. V gene TRBV2 combines with J gene TRBJ2-2; 7 bases match TRBD2. CDR1 is SNHLY and CDR2 is FYNNEI in the germline V gene. The CDR3 runs to 14 residues. Losses at the gene ends were 4 bases for V and 6 bases for J; bases not matched to a gene: 5.

This clonotype has more than one count but fewer than ten. In DNA, the CDR3 is TGCAGTGCTAGAAGGGTACAGTATGGCTACACCTTC. Protein: CSARRVQYGYTF. The chain recombines TRBV20-1 with TRBJ1-2; D is uncertain. The CDR3 spans 12 residues. Trimming left V 2 bases short and J 5 bases short, with 9 bases between. CDR1 is DFQATT, CDR2 SNEGSKA, per germline (reference sequence).

This clonotype was detected ten times or more. J is TRBJ1-1 and V is TRBV3-1; possibly TRBD1 for D (6 bases). This CDR3 has 14 amino acids. Trimming left V 7 bases short and J 0 bases short, with 12 bases between. Germline V gene data show CDR1 as LGHDT and CDR2 as YNNKEL (reference sequence). CDR3 region: CASIGSGVNTEAFF. CDR3 nucleotide sequence: TGTGCCAGCATCGGTTCAGGGGTGAACACTGAAGCTTTCTTT.

The chain recombines TRBV7-2 with TRBJ2-1; 7 bases line up with TRBD2. V lost 5 bases to trimming and J lost 2 bases; unmatched junction nucleotides: 9. The germline V gene encodes CDR1 SGHTA and CDR2 FQGNSA. The CDR3 spans 16 residues. CDR3 coding DNA: TGTGCCAGCAGCACCAATGAGGGAGGGCCCTACAATGAGCAGTTCTTC. Translated: CASSTNEGGPYNEQFF. The full variable domain, in which reference TRBV7-2 and TRBJ2-1 provide the parts outside the CDR3, is GAGVSQSPSNKVTEKGKDVELRCDPISGHTALYWYRQSLGQGLEFLIYFQGNSAPDKSGLPSDRFSAERTGGSVSTLTIQRTQQEDSAVYLCASSTNEGGPYNEQFFGPGTRLTVL.

This clonotype was detected only a few times. One junction end does not reproduce the germline sequence, and a read error may be involved. The chain carries TRBV3-1 and TRBJ2-1, with 8 bases fitting TRBD2. Germline lookup yields CDR1 LGHDT and CDR2 YNNKEL (reference sequence). The CDR3 length is 14 residues. The CDR3 DNA reads TGTGCCAGCGGCCACGGGAGCGGGGGCAATGAGCAGTTCTTC. Translation: CASGHGSGGNEQFF.

The V gene is TRBV30, the J gene TRBJ1-2; D perhaps matches TRBD1 (5 bases). This CDR3 is built from 16 residues. V was cut by 2 bases and J by 8 bases, with 24 bases left in between. Germline CDR1 and CDR2: GTSNPN and SVGIG (reference sequence). In DNA, the CDR3 is TGTGCCTGGAGTCGTAGGTCCCGGGGGTCCACGGGGGGCTACACCTTC. Residues: CAWSRRSRGSTGGYTF.

CDR3 residues: CASSATGGRSETQYF. CDR3 DNA sequence: TGTGCCAGCAGTGCAACAGGGGGCCGGTCGGAGACCCAGTACTTC. The gene calls are TRBV2 and TRBJ2-5; 9 bases agree with TRBD1. V lost 4 bases, J lost 5 bases, and 8 bases stayed unmatched. The CDR3 covers 15 residues. From germline, CDR1 is SNHLY and CDR2 FYNNEI.

A few counts support this clonotype. Germline and junction disagree at one end, which may indicate a read error. V gene TRBV7-7 combines with J gene TRBJ2-2; the D is unclear. Germline CDR1 and CDR2: SSHAT and FNYEAQ (reference sequence). CDR3 size: 12 residues. The DNA for the CDR3 is TGTGCTAGCAGCCCGACCCCCGGGGAGCTGTTTTTT. Translated, it gives CASSPTPGELFF. The variable domain in full, completed from reference TRBV7-7 and TRBJ2-2, reads GAGVSQSPRYKVTKRGQDVTLRCDPISSHATLYWYQQALGQGPEFLTYFNYEAQPDKSGLPSDRFSAERPEGSISTLTIQRTEQRDSAMYRCASSPTPGELFFGEGSRLTVL.

The CDR3 region is CASSLGSSSSYNEQFF. DNA for the CDR3: TGTGCCAGCAGCTTAGGATCGTCGAGCTCCTACAATGAGCAGTTCTTC. The chain recombines TRBV11-3 with TRBJ2-1; D unresolved. The CDR3 runs 16 residues. Germline V gene sequence: CDR1 SGHNT, CDR2 YENEEA. The V gene lost 1 base and the J gene lost 0 bases, with 10 bases spanning the gap.